The TCR beta chain described here comes from a study of blood T cell repertoires in COVID-19. Study background: Sites across the United States, Italy and Spain contributed samples from acute and convalescent COVID-19. The cDNA or gDNA used as material had been derived from T cells, B-cell-depleted T cells, or PBMCs.

This clone has more than one count but fewer than ten. Original handling: Amplification of reference gene primers provided the estimated nucleated cell counts. Some clones are missing from TCRdb's copy, which holds only in-frame ones; the method was immunoSEQ multiplex PCR. V and J calls and clone size are copied from that table; D and trimming were computed from the DNA. The repertoire holds about 70,000 clones, with about 90% as singletons. The J segment lost 6 bases and the V segment lost 3 bases, leaving 5 bases of the junction unmatched. The CDR3 covers 14 residues. The germline V gene encodes CDR1 SGHAT and CDR2 FQNNGV.

Material for sequencing was peripheral blood. V gene TRBV11-2 combines with J gene TRBJ2-7, with 10 bases lining up with TRBD1. The sequence came from a human donor in a cohort sampled during active COVID-19. As DNA, the CDR3 is TGTGCCAGCAGCTTCTCCGGGACAGGGGCCGAGCAGTACTTC. This encodes CASSFSGTGAEQYF.